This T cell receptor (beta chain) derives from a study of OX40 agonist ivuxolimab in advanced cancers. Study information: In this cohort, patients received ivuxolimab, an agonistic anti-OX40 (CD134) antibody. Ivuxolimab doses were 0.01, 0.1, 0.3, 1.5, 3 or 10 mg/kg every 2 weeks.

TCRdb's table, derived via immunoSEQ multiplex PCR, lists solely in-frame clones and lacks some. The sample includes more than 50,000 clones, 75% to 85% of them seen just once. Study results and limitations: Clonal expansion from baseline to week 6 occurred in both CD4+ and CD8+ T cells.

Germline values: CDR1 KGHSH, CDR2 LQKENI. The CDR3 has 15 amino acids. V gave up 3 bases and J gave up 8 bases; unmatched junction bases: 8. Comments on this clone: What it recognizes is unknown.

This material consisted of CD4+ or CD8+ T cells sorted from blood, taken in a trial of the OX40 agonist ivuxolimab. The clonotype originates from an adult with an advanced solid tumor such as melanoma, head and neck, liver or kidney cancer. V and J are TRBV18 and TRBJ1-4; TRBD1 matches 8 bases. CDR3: CASSPTGTGDEKLFF. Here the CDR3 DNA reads TGTGCCAGCTCACCTACCGGGACAGGTGACGAAAAACTGTTTTTT.